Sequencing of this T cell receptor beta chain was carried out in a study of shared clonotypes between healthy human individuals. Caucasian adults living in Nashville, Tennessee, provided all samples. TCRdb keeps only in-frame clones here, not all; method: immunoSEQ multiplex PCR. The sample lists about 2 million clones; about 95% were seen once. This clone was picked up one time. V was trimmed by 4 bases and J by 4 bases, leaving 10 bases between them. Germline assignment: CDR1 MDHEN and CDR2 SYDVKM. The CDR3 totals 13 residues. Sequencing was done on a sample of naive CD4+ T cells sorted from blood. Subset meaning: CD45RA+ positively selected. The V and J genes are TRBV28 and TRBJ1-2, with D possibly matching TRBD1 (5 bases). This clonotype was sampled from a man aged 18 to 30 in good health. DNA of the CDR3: TGTGCCAGCAGTTCAGGGAGTTCCTATGGCTACACCTTC. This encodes CASSSGSSYGYTF.